The source of this T cell receptor beta chain is a study of PD-1 blockade in classical Hodgkin lymphoma (dated by TCRdb to about 2020). Notes on the research overall: Nivolumab dosing was 3 mg/kg intravenously every 2 weeks, continuing until either disease progression or unacceptable toxicity. A peripheral blood immune signature of response to PD-1 blockade in classical Hodgkin lymphoma was defined using TCR beta sequencing and CyTOF. Findings and caveats that apply to the study as a whole: Newly diagnosed patients were reported to have lower baseline TCR diversity than healthy donors, and relapsed/refractory patients were reported to have lower baseline TCR diversity still. Patients starting nivolumab less than 1 year after ASCT had lower diversity and were excluded from later analyses to avoid confounding by immune reconstitution. Trial patients achieving complete response had baseline diversity similar to newly diagnosed patients, whereas partial responders and progressors had significantly lower diversity. Only a single clinical trial cohort was studied, and what caused the repertoire differences, possibly disease activity or prior therapy, remained undefined. A significant rise by C4D1 was seen in CD4+ but not CD8+ TCR diversity (p=0.0027 vs p=0.16), with the rise being most apparent in complete responders (p=0.02).

Sequences MGHRA (CDR1) and YSYEKL (CDR2) are obtained from the germline V gene. Its CDR3 holds 16 amino acids, cysteine through phenylalanine. The entry retains the CDR3 DNA only, 48 bases that are in frame from base 1. Deletion took 4 bases off V and 2 bases off J, with a span of 17 bases between the germline ends. What the time point label conveys for this sample: cycle 4 day 1 (C4D1), after 6 weeks of nivolumab. Every trial patient had relapsed after autologous stem cell transplantation, and cohorts A, B and C differed in prior brentuximab vedotin exposure. The trial cohort included around 60 patients with relapsed/refractory classical Hodgkin lymphoma, and each patient had a best overall response of complete response, partial response or progressive disease. Trial patients were treated with single-agent nivolumab in the multi-cohort phase II CheckMate 205 trial. An independent review committee assessed best overall response by applying the 2007 International Working Group response criteria. Trial PBMCs were obtained immediately prior to nivolumab initiation (C1D1) and on therapy at cycle 2 day 1 and cycle 4 day 1. Peripheral blood was collected in 8 mL Vacutainer Cell Preparation Tubes, from which PBMCs were isolated by centrifugation and then cryopreserved.

Points on this clone: Its antigen target is currently unknown. Per-base quality was not reported, and no clone a single base away is much larger than it.

Genomic DNA was extracted with the Qiagen DNeasy kit from unsorted PBMCs and from negatively selected CD4+ and CD8+ fractions. TCR beta CDR3 regions were subjected to amplification by immunoSEQ multiplex PCR with primers that anneal to V and J segments. Amplification bias was minimized using a synthetic immune receptor repertoire, and residual bias was removed computationally after sequencing. The original pipeline was this. Custom Python scripts were used to quantify repertoire diversity as the Shannon entropy index. Unsorted, CD4+ and CD8+ repertoires were analyzed separately, except in combined analyses where CD4+ and CD8+ sequences were merged in silico. Clonal expansion was defined as at least a 2-fold frequency increase after treatment relative to C1D1, with a pseudocount of 0.5 for undetected baseline clones. Clones with 0 or 1 copy at C1D1 were defined as singleton clones, while clones with 2 or more copies were defined as non-singleton clones. Clones expanded in unsorted samples were labelled as CD4+, CD8+ or unknown by matching protein sequences in sorted samples from the same patient. Diversity changes from C1D1 to C4D1 were tested in paired samples using Wilcoxon tests. Not all clones reach the TCRdb copy of this immuneACCESS table, which keeps in-frame sequences only. Checked studies attribute under half of the gap to unresolved V genes and leave the rest unexplained. That table furnishes V, J and clone size, whereas the DNA furnished D and trimming. The sample table lists 25,000 to 30,000 clones, more than 65% of them with a count of one. Around a sixth of the sample rests with the top ten.

The rearrangement joined TRBV4-1 to TRBJ1-2; the D gene is not confidently resolved. This TCR derives from a human donor with classical Hodgkin lymphoma. The material was peripheral blood mononuclear cells (PBMCs), obtained before the fourth cycle of nivolumab. The DNA sequence reads TGCGCCAGCAGCCTTGCCCCCCTAGCGGGGAACTATGGCTACACCTTC. It specifies CASSLAPLAGNYGYTF.